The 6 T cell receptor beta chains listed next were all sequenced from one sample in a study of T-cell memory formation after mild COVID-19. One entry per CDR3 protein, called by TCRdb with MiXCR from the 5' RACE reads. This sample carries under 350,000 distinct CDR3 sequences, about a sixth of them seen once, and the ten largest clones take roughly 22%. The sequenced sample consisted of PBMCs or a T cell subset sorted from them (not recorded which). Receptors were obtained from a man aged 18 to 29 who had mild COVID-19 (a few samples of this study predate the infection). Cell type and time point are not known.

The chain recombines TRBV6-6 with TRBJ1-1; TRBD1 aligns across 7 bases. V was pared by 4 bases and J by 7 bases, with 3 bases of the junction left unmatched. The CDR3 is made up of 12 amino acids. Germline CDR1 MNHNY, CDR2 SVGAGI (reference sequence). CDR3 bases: TGTGCCAGCAGTTCGACAGGGATTGAAGCTTTCTTT. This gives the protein CASSSTGIEAFF.

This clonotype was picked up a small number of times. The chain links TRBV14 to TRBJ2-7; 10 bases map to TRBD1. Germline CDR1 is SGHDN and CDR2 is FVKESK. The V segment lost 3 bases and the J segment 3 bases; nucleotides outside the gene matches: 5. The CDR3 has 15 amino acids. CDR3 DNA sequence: TGTGCCAGCAGCCAGCCCGGGACAGGGGACTACGAGCAGTACTTC. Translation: CASSQPGTGDYEQYF.

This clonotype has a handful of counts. CDR3 coding DNA: TGCGCCAGCAGCCAATTAAGCGGGGACTATGGCTACACCTTC. Translation: CASSQLSGDYGYTF. The chain combines TRBV4-3 with TRBJ1-2; D is unclear. Germline loops: CDR1 LGHNA, CDR2 YSLEER. The V end lost 2 bases, the J end lost 3 bases, and 10 bases lay between the germline ends. CDR3 length: 14 residues.

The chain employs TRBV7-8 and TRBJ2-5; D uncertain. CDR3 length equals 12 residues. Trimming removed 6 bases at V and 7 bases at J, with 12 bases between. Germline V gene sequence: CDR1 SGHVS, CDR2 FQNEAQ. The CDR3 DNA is TGTGCCAGCAGGGAGACGACCAGGACCCAGTACTTC. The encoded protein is CASRETTRTQYF.

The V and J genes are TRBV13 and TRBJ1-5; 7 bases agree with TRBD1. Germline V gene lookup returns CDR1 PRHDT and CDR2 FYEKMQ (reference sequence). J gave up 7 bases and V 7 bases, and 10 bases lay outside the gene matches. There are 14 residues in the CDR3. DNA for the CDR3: TGTGCCAGCAAGATGGGACAGCTCGGGCAGCCCCAGCATTTT. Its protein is CASKMGQLGQPQHF.

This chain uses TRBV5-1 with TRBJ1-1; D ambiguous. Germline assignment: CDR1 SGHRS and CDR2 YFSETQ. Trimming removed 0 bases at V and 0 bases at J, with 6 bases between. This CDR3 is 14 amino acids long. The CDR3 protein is CASSLDRMNTEAFF. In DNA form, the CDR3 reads TGCGCCAGCAGCTTGGATAGGATGAACACTGAAGCTTTCTTT. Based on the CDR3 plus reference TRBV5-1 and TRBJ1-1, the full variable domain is KAGVTQTPRYLIKTRGQQVTLSCSPISGHRSVSWYQQTPGQGLQFLFEYFSETQRNKGNFPGRFSGRQFSNSRSEMNVSTLELGDSALYLCASSLDRMNTEAFFGQGTRLTVV.